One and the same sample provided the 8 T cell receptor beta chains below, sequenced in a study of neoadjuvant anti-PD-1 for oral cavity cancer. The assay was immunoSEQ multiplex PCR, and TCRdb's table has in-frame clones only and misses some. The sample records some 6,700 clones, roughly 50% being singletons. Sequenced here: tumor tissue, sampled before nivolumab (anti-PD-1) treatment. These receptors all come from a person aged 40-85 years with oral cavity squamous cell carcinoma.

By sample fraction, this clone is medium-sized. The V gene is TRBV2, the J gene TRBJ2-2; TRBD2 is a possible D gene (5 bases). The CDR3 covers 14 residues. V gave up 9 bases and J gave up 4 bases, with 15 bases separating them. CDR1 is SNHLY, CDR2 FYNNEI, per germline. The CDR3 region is CAREDFPTTGELFF. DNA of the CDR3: TGTGCCAGAGAGGACTTTCCAACCACCGGGGAGCTGTTTTTT.

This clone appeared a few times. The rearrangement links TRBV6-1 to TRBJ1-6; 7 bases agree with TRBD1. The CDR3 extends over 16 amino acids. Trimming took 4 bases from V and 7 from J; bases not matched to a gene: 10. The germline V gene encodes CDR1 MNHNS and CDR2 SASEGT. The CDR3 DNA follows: TGTGCCAGCAGTGTAAGACCGGGACAGATAAATTCACCCCTCCACTTT. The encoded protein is CASSVRPGQINSPLHF.

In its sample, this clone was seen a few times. The CDR3 DNA reads TGTGCCAGCAGCCTTGACCAGGGATGGAGTACCAAAAACATTCAGTACTTC. Protein product: CASSLDQGWSTKNIQYF. J is TRBJ2-4 and V is TRBV7-2; weak D call: TRBD1 (5 bases). CDR3 length: 17 residues. V lost 5 bases, J lost 2 bases, and 19 bases lay in between. CDR1 is SGHTA, CDR2 FQGNSA, per germline.

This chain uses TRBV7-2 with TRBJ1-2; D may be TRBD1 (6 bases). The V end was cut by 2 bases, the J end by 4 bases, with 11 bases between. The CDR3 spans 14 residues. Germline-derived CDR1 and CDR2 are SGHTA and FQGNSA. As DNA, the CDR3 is TGTGCCAGCAGCTTAAAGGGGGGGAGCTATGGCTACACCTTC. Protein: CASSLKGGSYGYTF. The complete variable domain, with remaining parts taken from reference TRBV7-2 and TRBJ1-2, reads GAGVSQSPSNKVTEKGKDVELRCDPISGHTALYWYRQSLGQGLEFLIYFQGNSAPDKSGLPSDRFSAERTGGSVSTLTIQRTQQEDSAVYLCASSLKGGSYGYTFGSGTRLTVV.

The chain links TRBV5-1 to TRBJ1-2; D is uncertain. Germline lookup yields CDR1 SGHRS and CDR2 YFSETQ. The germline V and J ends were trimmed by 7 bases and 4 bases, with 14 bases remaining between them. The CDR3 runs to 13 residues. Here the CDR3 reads CASRPGEGYGYTF. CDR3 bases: TGCGCCAGCCGCCCCGGGGAGGGCTATGGCTACACCTTC. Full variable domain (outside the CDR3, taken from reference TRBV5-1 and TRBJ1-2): KAGVTQTPRYLIKTRGQQVTLSCSPISGHRSVSWYQQTPGQGLQFLFEYFSETQRNKGNFPGRFSGRQFSNSRSEMNVSTLELGDSALYLCASRPGEGYGYTFGSGTRLTVV.

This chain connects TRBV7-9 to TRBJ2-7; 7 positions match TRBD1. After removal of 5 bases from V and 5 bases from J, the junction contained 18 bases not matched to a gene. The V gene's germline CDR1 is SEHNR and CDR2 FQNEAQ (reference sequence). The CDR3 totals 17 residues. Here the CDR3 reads CASSPNRGRYSVNEQYF. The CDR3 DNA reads TGTGCCAGCAGCCCCAACAGGGGCCGCTACTCGGTCAACGAGCAGTACTTC.

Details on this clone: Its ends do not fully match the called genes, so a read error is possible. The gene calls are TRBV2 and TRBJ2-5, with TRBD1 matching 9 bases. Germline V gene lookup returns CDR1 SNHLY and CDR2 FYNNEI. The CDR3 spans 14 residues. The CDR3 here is CASRTQGAQGTQYF. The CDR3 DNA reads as TGTGCCAGCAGAACACAGGGGGCGCAAGGGACCCAGTACTTC.

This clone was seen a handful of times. As DNA, the CDR3 is TGTGCCAGCAGCTCCCATGGCTCGGCGGGGGGGCTCTACGAGCAGTACTTC. It is translated as CASSSHGSAGGLYEQYF. The chain uses TRBV7-9 and TRBJ2-7, with TRBD2 matching 9 bases. The CDR3 consists of 17 residues. Per germline, CDR1 SEHNR and CDR2 FQNEAQ (reference sequence). The trim removed 4 bases at V and 3 bases at J, leaving 13 bases unmatched. Supplemented by reference TRBV7-9 and TRBJ2-7, the full variable domain reads DTGVSQNPRHKITKRGQNVTFRCDPISEHNRLYWYRQTLGQGPEFLTYFQNEAQLEKSRLLSDRFSAERPKGSFSTLEIQRTEQGDSAMYLCASSSHGSAGGLYEQYFGPGTRLTVT.